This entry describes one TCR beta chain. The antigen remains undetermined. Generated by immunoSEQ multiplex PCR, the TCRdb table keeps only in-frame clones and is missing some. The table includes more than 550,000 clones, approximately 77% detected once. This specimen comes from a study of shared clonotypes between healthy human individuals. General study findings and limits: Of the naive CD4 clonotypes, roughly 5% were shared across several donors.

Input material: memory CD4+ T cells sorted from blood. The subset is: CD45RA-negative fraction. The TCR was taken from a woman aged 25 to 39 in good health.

CDR3 sequence: CASSQDLGTRAYEQYF. The CDR3 DNA follows: TGTGCCAGCAGCCAAGATTTAGGGACTCGAGCCTACGAGCAGTACTTC. V and J are TRBV14 and TRBJ2-7; weak D call: TRBD2 (6 bases). V was cut by 0 bases and J by 2 bases, with 14 bases left in between. Germline CDR1 and CDR2: SGHDN and FVKESK. This CDR3 contains 16 residues.